The rows below give T cell receptor beta chains drawn from one sample of a study of blood T cell repertoires in COVID-19. Only in-frame clones appear in the TCRdb table, and some are missing; sequencing was by immunoSEQ multiplex PCR. This sample has approximately 80,000 clones, with approximately 86% found just once. Sequenced sample: peripheral blood. The receptor set was obtained from a man in his forties with acute or convalescent COVID-19. The CDR3 runs from the conserved cysteine through the conserved F or W. A D gene is named only where the DNA matches it firmly. Clone size appears in some rows only: once, few, many, or a class for an expanded clone.

d_call: -
v_call: TRBV29-1
j_call: TRBJ1-2
clone_size: few
cdr3_nt: TGCAGCGTCCAGACGGCCAGGGACTATGGCTACACCTTC
cdr3_aa: CSVQTARDYGYTF

d_call: -
v_call: TRBV27
j_call: TRBJ1-4
clone_size: -
cdr3_nt: TGTGCCAGCAGTTTTCAGGGGACGAAGGAAAAACTGTTTTTT
cdr3_aa: CASSFQGTKEKLFF

d_call: -
v_call: TRBV6-5
j_call: TRBJ2-1
clone_size: once
cdr3_nt: TGTGCCAGCAGCAGGGGTTCCCTTTACAATGAGCAGTTCTTC
cdr3_aa: CASSRGSLYNEQFF

d_call: -
v_call: TRBV7-2
j_call: TRBJ2-1
clone_size: -
cdr3_nt: TGTGCCAGCAGCTTAGAACACTTCGGGTACAATGAGCAGTTCTTC
cdr3_aa: CASSLEHFGYNEQFF

d_call: -
v_call: TRBV27
j_call: TRBJ2-7
clone_size: -
cdr3_nt: TGTGCCAGCAGTCCCCTATCCCCCCAGGCGGGCGCCCGCTCCTACGAGCAGTACTTC
cdr3_aa: CASSPLSPQAGARSYEQYF

d_call: TRBD1
v_call: TRBV19
j_call: TRBJ1-1
clone_size: -
cdr3_nt: TGTGCCAGTAGTCCCGGACAGGGAGGAGAAGCTTTCTTT
cdr3_aa: CASSPGQGGEAFF

d_call: -
v_call: TRBV24-1
j_call: TRBJ1-1
clone_size: -
cdr3_nt: TGTGCCACCAGTGACCAGAACACTGAAGCTTTCTTT
cdr3_aa: CATSDQNTEAFF

d_call: -
v_call: TRBV19
j_call: TRBJ2-3
clone_size: -
cdr3_nt: TGTGCCAGTAGTTCTACAGGCACAGATACGCAGTATTTT
cdr3_aa: CASSSTGTDTQYF

d_call: -
v_call: TRBV6-2/TRBV6-3
j_call: TRBJ1-2
clone_size: -
cdr3_nt: TGTGCCAGCAGTATGGGAGCTAACTATGGCTACACCTTC
cdr3_aa: CASSMGANYGYTF

d_call: TRBD2
v_call: TRBV5-1
j_call: TRBJ2-1
clone_size: -
cdr3_nt: TGCGCCAGCAGCCGACCGGCTAGCGGTTACAATGAGCAGTTCTTC
cdr3_aa: CASSRPASGYNEQFF

d_call: TRBD1
v_call: TRBV14
j_call: TRBJ1-2
clone_size: -
cdr3_nt: TGTGCCAGCAGCAACCGCCCACTTACCGGGACAGGGGGTAACTATGGCTACACCTTC
cdr3_aa: CASSNRPLTGTGGNYGYTF

d_call: -
v_call: TRBV11-3
j_call: TRBJ2-2
clone_size: -
cdr3_nt: TGTGCCAGCAGCTTCACCATACTCGGCGGGATAACCGGGGAGCTGTTTTTT
cdr3_aa: CASSFTILGGITGELFF

d_call: TRBD1
v_call: TRBV5-1
j_call: TRBJ1-5
clone_size: -
cdr3_nt: TGCGCCAGCAGCTTCCGGGACAGGGAAAACCAGCCCCAGCATTTT
cdr3_aa: CASSFRDRENQPQHF

d_call: -
v_call: TRBV6-1
j_call: TRBJ1-6
clone_size: -
cdr3_nt: TGTGCCAGCAGTGAAATTGCAGGGCCTAATTCACCCCTCCACTTT
cdr3_aa: CASSEIAGPNSPLHF

d_call: -
v_call: TRBV29-1
j_call: TRBJ1-1
clone_size: -
cdr3_nt: TGCAGCGTTGGCGCGAACACTGAAGCTTTCTTT
cdr3_aa: CSVGANTEAFF

d_call: -
v_call: TRBV7-8
j_call: TRBJ2-1
clone_size: -
cdr3_nt: TGTGCCAGCAGCTTAGTGCAGGGCCCCAATGAGCAGTTCTTC
cdr3_aa: CASSLVQGPNEQFF

d_call: -
v_call: TRBV19
j_call: TRBJ1-1
clone_size: -
cdr3_nt: TGTGCCAGTAGTTTTCAGGTAGCGGCTGAAGCTTTCTTT
cdr3_aa: CASSFQVAAEAFF

d_call: TRBD1
v_call: TRBV13
j_call: TRBJ2-7
clone_size: few
cdr3_nt: TGTGCCAGCAGCCAAAACGAGGGACAGAACTCCTACGAGCAGTACTTC
cdr3_aa: CASSQNEGQNSYEQYF

d_call: TRBD2
v_call: TRBV9
j_call: TRBJ2-1
clone_size: -
cdr3_nt: TGTGCCAGCAGCGTAGGGGCTAGCGGGGGGACCAATGAGCAGTTCTTC
cdr3_aa: CASSVGASGGTNEQFF

d_call: TRBD1
v_call: TRBV7-7
j_call: TRBJ1-3
clone_size: -
cdr3_nt: TGTGCCAGCAGCTTAGGACAGGGGGCTGGAAACACCATATATTTT
cdr3_aa: CASSLGQGAGNTIYF

d_call: -
v_call: TRBV7-9
j_call: TRBJ2-3
clone_size: -
cdr3_nt: TGTGCCAGCAGCTCTAGGATCGGCGATACGCAGTATTTT
cdr3_aa: CASSSRIGDTQYF

d_call: TRBD1
v_call: TRBV7-9
j_call: TRBJ1-5
clone_size: -
cdr3_nt: TGTGCCAGCAGTACAGGACAGGGGACGAGCAATCAGCCCCAGCATTTT
cdr3_aa: CASSTGQGTSNQPQHF

d_call: -
v_call: TRBV7-2
j_call: TRBJ2-3
clone_size: -
cdr3_nt: TGTGCCAGCAGCTTAGGGACTACAAGCACAGATACGCAGTATTTT
cdr3_aa: CASSLGTTSTDTQYF

d_call: TRBD1
v_call: TRBV6-1
j_call: TRBJ1-1
clone_size: -
cdr3_nt: TGTGCCAGCAGTGAAGGGACAGGAAGGACTGAAGCTTTCTTT
cdr3_aa: CASSEGTGRTEAFF

d_call: TRBD1
v_call: TRBV6-2/TRBV6-3
j_call: TRBJ1-2
clone_size: once
cdr3_nt: TGTGCCAGCAGTTACCCCCGGGACAGGGGGTTTGGCTACACCTTC
cdr3_aa: CASSYPRDRGFGYTF

d_call: TRBD2
v_call: TRBV5-4
j_call: TRBJ2-1
clone_size: -
cdr3_nt: TGTGCCAGCAGCTTCGTCCTAGCGGGTTACAATGAGCAGTTCTTC
cdr3_aa: CASSFVLAGYNEQFF

d_call: -
v_call: TRBV9
j_call: TRBJ1-4
clone_size: -
cdr3_nt: TGTGCCAGCAGCGTAGATGGAGGATCTGGTAATGAAAAACTGTTTTTT
cdr3_aa: CASSVDGGSGNEKLFF

d_call: -
v_call: TRBV19
j_call: TRBJ1-1
clone_size: -
cdr3_nt: TGTGCCAGTAGTGCTTCCGACAGGTGGTTAGCGAACACTGAAGCTTTCTTT
cdr3_aa: CASSASDRWLANTEAFF

d_call: TRBD1
v_call: TRBV7-2
j_call: TRBJ1-1
clone_size: few
cdr3_nt: TGTGCCAGCAGCTTAGTTCAGGGGGGCACTGAAGCTTTCTTT
cdr3_aa: CASSLVQGGTEAFF

d_call: TRBD1
v_call: TRBV4-3
j_call: TRBJ1-5
clone_size: -
cdr3_nt: TGCGCCAGCAGCCAAGATTGGGCAGGGGGTCAGCCCCAGCATTTT
cdr3_aa: CASSQDWAGGQPQHF

d_call: -
v_call: TRBV5-5
j_call: TRBJ2-1
clone_size: -
cdr3_nt: TGTGCCAGCAGCCGGGAGATGAGCTCCTACAATGAGCAGTTCTTC
cdr3_aa: CASSREMSSYNEQFF

d_call: -
v_call: TRBV29-1
j_call: TRBJ1-2
clone_size: once
cdr3_nt: TGCAGCGTTGAAACGGGGGATACGTATGGCTACACCTTC
cdr3_aa: CSVETGDTYGYTF

d_call: TRBD1
v_call: TRBV4-3
j_call: TRBJ1-3
clone_size: -
cdr3_nt: TGCGCCAGCAGCCGGATTACAGGGGGTATTTCCTCTGGAAACACCATATATTTT
cdr3_aa: CASSRITGGISSGNTIYF

d_call: TRBD1
v_call: TRBV2
j_call: TRBJ1-2
clone_size: -
cdr3_nt: TGTGCCAGCAGTGTAGGACAGGGGATAAACTATGGCTACACCTTC
cdr3_aa: CASSVGQGINYGYTF

d_call: -
v_call: TRBV7-2
j_call: TRBJ1-4
clone_size: -
cdr3_nt: TGTGCCAGCAGCTTAGTAGGAGGCGAAAAACTGTTTTTT
cdr3_aa: CASSLVGGEKLFF

d_call: -
v_call: TRBV5-8
j_call: TRBJ1-5
clone_size: -
cdr3_nt: TGTGCCAGCAGCTTGGAGGGGATAGGGGATCAGCCCCAGCATTTT
cdr3_aa: CASSLEGIGDQPQHF

d_call: -
v_call: TRBV30
j_call: TRBJ1-1
clone_size: -
cdr3_nt: TGTGCCTGGAGCGCTAGGGGGAACACTGAAGCTTTCTTT
cdr3_aa: CAWSARGNTEAFF

d_call: -
v_call: TRBV7-8
j_call: TRBJ2-5
clone_size: -
cdr3_nt: TGTGCCAGCAGCCCCAGGTTGGGGGGAGAGACCCAGTACTTC
cdr3_aa: CASSPRLGGETQYF

d_call: -
v_call: TRBV6-1
j_call: TRBJ1-4
clone_size: -
cdr3_nt: TGTGCCAGCAGTGAAAGGAGCTCTAATGAAAAACTGTTTTTT
cdr3_aa: CASSERSSNEKLFF

d_call: TRBD2
v_call: TRBV6-1
j_call: TRBJ2-1
clone_size: -
cdr3_nt: TGTGCCAGCAGTGAACAGGCGGGAGGGAAGCAGTTCTTC
cdr3_aa: CASSEQAGGKQFF

d_call: -
v_call: TRBV4-1
j_call: TRBJ1-2
clone_size: -
cdr3_nt: TGCGCCAGCAGCCAAGATCTCATGACAGATTTCTATGGCTACACCTTC
cdr3_aa: CASSQDLMTDFYGYTF

d_call: -
v_call: TRBV30
j_call: TRBJ1-1
clone_size: -
cdr3_nt: TGTGCCCTCGGAACGGAGGACACTGAAGCTTTCTTT
cdr3_aa: CALGTEDTEAFF

d_call: TRBD1
v_call: TRBV7-8
j_call: TRBJ1-1
clone_size: few
cdr3_nt: TGTGCCAGCAGGACAGGGGGCTACACTGAAGCTTTCTTT
cdr3_aa: CASRTGGYTEAFF

d_call: -
v_call: TRBV18
j_call: TRBJ1-1
clone_size: once
cdr3_nt: TGTGCCAGCTCACCACGAATGGACAGACAAGACCCGAACACTGAAGCTTTCTTT
cdr3_aa: CASSPRMDRQDPNTEAFF

d_call: TRBD1
v_call: TRBV10-1
j_call: TRBJ1-1
clone_size: -
cdr3_nt: TGCGCCAGCAGACAGGGGCTGGTTGAAGCTTTCTTT
cdr3_aa: CASRQGLVEAFF

d_call: TRBD2
v_call: TRBV24-1
j_call: TRBJ2-1
clone_size: -
cdr3_nt: TGTGCCACCACTCAAGCGGGAGGTTCCCACAATGAGCAGTTCTTC
cdr3_aa: CATTQAGGSHNEQFF

d_call: -
v_call: TRBV6-6
j_call: TRBJ1-5
clone_size: -
cdr3_nt: TGTGCCAGCAGTTACTCAGAGGGGGTGGGTCAGCCCCAGCATTTT
cdr3_aa: CASSYSEGVGQPQHF

d_call: -
v_call: TRBV7-9
j_call: TRBJ1-5
clone_size: -
cdr3_nt: TGTGCCAGCAGCCACGACCTGGGAGGGTTCAGCAATCAGCCCCAGCATTTT
cdr3_aa: CASSHDLGGFSNQPQHF

d_call: TRBD2
v_call: TRBV9
j_call: TRBJ2-3
clone_size: -
cdr3_nt: TGTGCCAGCAGCGTGTTAGCGGGAGGGCATGGAGATACGCAGTATTTT
cdr3_aa: CASSVLAGGHGDTQYF

d_call: TRBD2
v_call: TRBV11-2
j_call: TRBJ2-1
clone_size: -
cdr3_nt: TGTGCCAGCAGCTTAGTAAAGGGACTAGCGGGGGCCTACAATGAGCAGTTCTTC
cdr3_aa: CASSLVKGLAGAYNEQFF

d_call: -
v_call: TRBV18
j_call: TRBJ1-6
clone_size: -
cdr3_nt: TGTGCCAGCGCTCCAGCGGTGGAGGACTCACCCCTCCACTTT
cdr3_aa: CASAPAVEDSPLHF

d_call: TRBD2
v_call: TRBV24-1
j_call: TRBJ2-1
clone_size: once
cdr3_nt: TGTGCCACCAGTGGACTAGCGCGCCCCAATGAGCAGTTCTTC
cdr3_aa: CATSGLARPNEQFF

d_call: TRBD1
v_call: TRBV5-6
j_call: TRBJ2-7
clone_size: -
cdr3_nt: TGTGCCAGCAGCCTAGACAGGGGGCAGTACTTC
cdr3_aa: CASSLDRGQYF

d_call: TRBD1
v_call: TRBV25-1
j_call: TRBJ1-5
clone_size: -
cdr3_nt: TGTGCCAGCAGTGATACAGGGGATCAGCCCCAGCATTTT
cdr3_aa: CASSDTGDQPQHF

d_call: TRBD1
v_call: TRBV14
j_call: TRBJ2-2
clone_size: -
cdr3_nt: TGTGCCAGCAGCCAGACAGGGCCCGGGGAGCTGTTTTTT
cdr3_aa: CASSQTGPGELFF